This T cell receptor beta chain was found in a study of shared clonotypes between healthy human individuals. Study-wide context: Each donor contributed plates that comprised three CD4 naive, three CD4 memory, two CD8 naive and one CD8 memory.

Study-wide results and caveats: A handful of donors showed sharing of around 5.3% of naive CD4 clonotypes.

Germline values: CDR1 LNHDA, CDR2 SQIVND (reference sequence). Trimming took off 3 bases at V and 4 bases at J, with 9 bases between the two ends. The CDR3 is 13 amino acids. Each cell subset's genomic DNA was divided evenly among several immunoSEQ plates. As processed by the authors: Filtering of immunoSEQ junctional sequences could not match full-length read filtering. Sequencing was performed with immunoSEQ multiplex PCR; in TCRdb, only in-frame clones are kept and a portion is missing. That table is the source of V, J and clone size, and D and trimming were worked out from the DNA. The table records hundreds of thousands of clones, 55% to 85% of them present only once. Many counts were recorded for this clone. The antigen is undetermined.

The sequencing input was memory CD4+ T cells sorted from blood. Specified subset: CD45RA-negative fraction. The V gene is TRBV19, the J gene TRBJ1-1; no clear D. The TCR originated in a woman aged 30 to 39 in good health. In nucleotides, the CDR3 is TGTGCCAGTAGTATCCTTAGGGCCACTGAAGCTTTCTTT. The encoded protein is CASSILRATEAFF.